This TCR beta chain is from a study of beta chain features in type 1 diabetes. This clone was observed a few times. As every portion of the isolated RNA was reverse transcribed, the sequencing read expressed TCRB transcripts. Sequencing was performed with immunoSEQ multiplex PCR; in TCRdb, only in-frame clones are kept and a portion is missing. The sample includes about 370,000 clones, roughly 16% of them seen just once. One heparinised draw, averaging about 116 mL, was taken per donor. V shed 2 bases and J 5 bases; nucleotides not matched to a gene: 13. Germline assignment: CDR1 GTSNPN and CDR2 SVGIG (reference sequence). The CDR3 covers 17 residues.

The sample taken for sequencing was naive CD4+ T cells from blood. This rearrangement joins TRBV30 to TRBJ2-7; 12 bases match TRBD2. The sequence was collected from a woman between 18 and 29 years old in good health. CDR3 in amino acids: CAWSLGLAGGGADEQYF. In DNA, the CDR3 is TGTGCCTGGAGTCTGGGGCTAGCGGGAGGGGGGGCCGACGAGCAGTACTTC.